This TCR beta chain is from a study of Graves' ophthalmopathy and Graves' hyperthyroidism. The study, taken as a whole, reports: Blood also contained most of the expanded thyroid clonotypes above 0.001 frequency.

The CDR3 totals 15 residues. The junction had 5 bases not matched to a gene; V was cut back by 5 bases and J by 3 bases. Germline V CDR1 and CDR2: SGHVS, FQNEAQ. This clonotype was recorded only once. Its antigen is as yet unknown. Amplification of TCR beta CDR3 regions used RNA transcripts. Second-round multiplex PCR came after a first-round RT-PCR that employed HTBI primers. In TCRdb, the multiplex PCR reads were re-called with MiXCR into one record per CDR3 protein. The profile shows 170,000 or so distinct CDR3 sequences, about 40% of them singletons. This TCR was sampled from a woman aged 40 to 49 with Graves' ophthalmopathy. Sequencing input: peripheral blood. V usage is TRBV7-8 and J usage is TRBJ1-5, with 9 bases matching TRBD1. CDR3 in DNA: TGTGCCAGCAGCCAGGGACAGGGCCTCAATCAGCCCCAGCATTTT. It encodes CASSQGQGLNQPQHF.